One TCR beta chain is described in this entry. The antigen is undetermined. The source of the sample is a study of cytomegalovirus exposure and HLA in healthy donors. Study-wide results and limits: The finding came from a later analysis; first-cohort TCR clusters tended to co-occur in the 130 or so validation repertoires. As confirmed in vitro, three CMV-associated chains were specific for CMV antigens.

The CDR3 loop spans 17 amino acids. V lost 8 bases, J lost 3 bases, and 17 bases stayed unmatched. The V gene's germline CDR1 is LGHNA and CDR2 YSLEER. The protocol was immunoSEQ multiplex PCR, while the TCRdb copy is restricted to in-frame clones and leaves out a portion. The sample holds about 120,000 clones, around nine tenths seen once. V gene TRBV4-3 combines with J gene TRBJ2-7, with TRBD2 matching over 9 bases. The source of this sequence is a woman aged 18-29 years in good health and CMV-seronegative. Sequencing was performed on PBMCs. The CDR3 coding sequence is TGCGCCAGCTCGGCTAGCGGGGCAAGTGGGGGGCGCTACGAGCAGTACTTC. Protein sequence: CASSASGASGGRYEQYF.